The next 21 T cell receptor beta chains were all read from a single sample in a study of naive and memory T cell subsets (dated by TCRdb to the late 2010s). These receptors are not linked to any known antigen. The library was made by UMI-ligation and nested PCR. The sequencer listed for this sample is Illumina MiSeq. The beta constant-region primer consisted of an equimolar mixture of two oligonucleotides that together covered TRBC1 and TRBC2. The ligated cDNA went through four rounds of PCR with nested alpha and beta constant-region primers together with the SP2 primer. TCRdb itself trimmed the public reads at Q25 with fastp, ran MiXCR and retained productive beta chains. Rows are combined by CDR3 protein, so each entry shows the most common genes and DNA. For this sample the table gives 120,000 to 150,000 distinct CDR3 sequences, of which about 20% were detected only once. Together, the top ten hold 0.095% to 0.12% of the sample.

The full study reports these points: A few larger clonotypes were found in naive repertoires, especially CD8, and these larger clonotypes were possibly memory cells re-expressing CD45RA.

The specimen sequenced was naive CD4+ T cells from blood. Per the publication, the cell subset or site label means: naive T cells, CD45RA high CD27+. The receptors were sampled from a human donor in good health.

This rearrangement joins TRBV6-6 to TRBJ2-1; weak D call: TRBD2 (6 bases). This CDR3 region has 11 residues. Per the germline V gene, CDR1 is MNHNY and CDR2 is SVGAGI (reference sequence). V was trimmed by 8 bases and J by 10 bases, leaving 12 bases between them. CDR3 residues: CASQGGGEQFF. CDR3 nucleotides: TGTGCCAGCCAGGGAGGCGGGGAGCAGTTCTTC.

This chain joins TRBV15 and TRBJ2-7; D unresolved. Trimming cost V 0 bases and J 0 bases, with 12 bases left between them. Germline CDR1 is LNHNV and CDR2 is YYDKDF (reference sequence). The CDR3 contains 16 residues. The CDR3 sequence is CATSRDGPWASYEQYF. The DNA of the CDR3 is TGTGCCACCAGCAGAGATGGACCCTGGGCCTCCTACGAGCAGTACTTC.

This clonotype was detected a few times. CDR3 loop: CAWSDRQETQYF. The CDR3 coding sequence is TGTGCCTGGAGCGACAGACAAGAGACCCAGTACTTC. The rearrangement uses TRBV30 and TRBJ2-5, with D possibly matching TRBD1 (5 bases). The CDR3 has 12 residues. Per the germline V gene, CDR1 is GTSNPN and CDR2 is SVGIG (reference sequence). V lost 3 bases to trimming and J lost 2 bases, with 7 bases between them.

The genes are TRBV4-1 and TRBJ2-1; 9 bases are a match to TRBD1. CDR1 and CDR2 (germline): MGHRA, YSYEKL. The ends lost 6 bases at V and 7 bases at J; junction bases unmatched: 13. The CDR3 covers 16 residues. CDR3 DNA: TGCGCCAGCAGACCAGGCGTCAGGACAGGGGCGAATGAGCAGTTCTTC. Translated: CASRPGVRTGANEQFF.

The chain employs TRBV20-1 and TRBJ2-1, with 11 bases lining up with TRBD2. The CDR3 extends over 15 amino acids. With V trimmed by 4 bases and J by 2 bases, 4 bases remained unmatched. The germline CDR1 and CDR2 sequences are DFQATT and SNEGSKA (reference sequence). CDR3 sequence: CSATPTSGTYNEQFF. The CDR3 DNA is TGCAGTGCTACTCCGACTAGCGGGACCTACAATGAGCAGTTCTTC.

The CDR3 region has the DNA TGTGCCAGCAGTTTCCAGTTCGGGACAGGGACATCAGATACGCAGTATTTT. Protein product: CASSFQFGTGTSDTQYF. The rearrangement joins TRBV12-3 or TRBV12-4 to TRBJ2-3, with 9 bases lining up with TRBD1. V was clipped by 3 bases and J by 4 bases; unmatched bases: 11. The CDR3 sequence is 17 residues long.

This chain links TRBV29-1 with TRBJ1-2; D is possibly TRBD1 (5 bases). V was trimmed by 4 bases and J by 7 bases, leaving 19 bases between them. From germline, CDR1 is SQVTM and CDR2 ANQGSEA. The CDR3 extends over 14 amino acids. The CDR3 here is CSVAPLGGASGYTF. For the CDR3, the DNA is TGCAGCGTTGCCCCCCTGGGAGGGGCGTCTGGCTACACCTTC.

V is TRBV28 and J is TRBJ2-7; no clear D gene. With 6 bases removed from V and 3 bases from J, the gap between germline ends came to 6 bases. CDR1 and CDR2 from the germline V gene are MDHEN and SYDVKM. This CDR3 has 11 residues. The chain's CDR3 is CASRPFYEQYF. The CDR3 bases are TGTGCCAGCAGACCCTTCTACGAGCAGTACTTC.

This clonotype was detected a few times. This chain joins TRBV14 and TRBJ2-2; 8 bases map to TRBD1. Germline V gene sequence: CDR1 SGHDN, CDR2 FVKESK. The CDR3 is 16 residues long. V trimming: 2 bases; J trimming: 1 base; junction bases outside the gene matches: 3. The CDR3 nucleotides are TGTGCCAGCAGCCAATCGGACAGGGAGAACACCGGGGAGCTGTTTTTT. Translated: CASSQSDRENTGELFF.

This clonotype was counted many times. The chain has TRBV10-3 and TRBJ2-7, with unresolved D. The V end was cut by 4 bases, the J end by 1 base, with 5 bases between. The CDR3 loop spans 12 amino acids. CDR1 is ENHRY, CDR2 SYGVKD, per germline. In DNA, the CDR3 is TGTGCCATCAGTGTCCAATCCTACGAGCAGTACTTC. Encoded protein: CAISVQSYEQYF.

This clonotype occurred a few times. V gene TRBV4-1 combines with J gene TRBJ2-2, with 8 bases that match TRBD2. The trim removed 1 base at V and 3 bases at J, leaving 7 bases unmatched. The CDR3 has 17 residues. Germline loops: CDR1 MGHRA, CDR2 YSYEKL. This chain's CDR3 is CASSQVTSGRHTGELFF. The CDR3 DNA follows: TGCGCCAGCAGCCAAGTAACTAGCGGACGTCACACCGGGGAGCTGTTTTTT.

This clonotype was recorded at least ten times. The J gene is TRBJ2-1, the V gene TRBV2; D could derive from TRBD1 or TRBD2 (5 bases each). The germline gives CDR1 SNHLY, CDR2 FYNNEI. V lost 3 bases, J lost 0 bases, and 9 bases lay in between. This CDR3 comprises 15 residues. The CDR3 region is CASSEWGSSYNEQFF. The CDR3 nucleotides are TGTGCCAGCAGTGAGTGGGGGAGCTCCTACAATGAGCAGTTCTTC.

This chain joins TRBV12-3 or TRBV12-4 and TRBJ1-3; D is ambiguous. The ends were cut back, 3 bases at V and 2 bases at J, with 11 bases in the middle. The CDR3 covers 15 residues. CDR3 in amino acids: CASSFAGSPGNTIYF. The CDR3 DNA reads TGTGCCAGCAGTTTCGCGGGGAGCCCTGGAAACACCATATATTTT.

This clonotype was observed many times. The V gene is TRBV2, the J gene TRBJ2-1; tentative D call: TRBD2 (6 bases). The V gene lost 4 bases and the J gene lost 1 base, with 8 bases spanning the gap. Germline V CDR1 and CDR2: SNHLY, FYNNEI. There are 14 residues in the CDR3. CDR3 sequence (DNA): TGTGCCAGCAGTGTAGGAGGGTCCTACAATGAGCAGTTCTTC. It is translated as CASSVGGSYNEQFF.

This clonotype was detected only a few times. V usage is TRBV10-3 and J usage is TRBJ1-5; a possible D gene is TRBD1 (5 bases). Trimming stripped 4 bases from V and 9 bases from J, with 13 bases between. There are 13 residues in the CDR3. Germline CDR1 reads ENHRY; CDR2 reads SYGVKD. The CDR3 loop reads CAISVGVKAPQHF. Here the CDR3 DNA reads TGTGCCATCAGTGTAGGGGTAAAGGCGCCCCAGCATTTT.

The CDR3 DNA reads as TGTGCCAGCAGTGCGGAGTCGTTAGGAGAGACCCAGTACTTC. Translated, it gives CASSAESLGETQYF. The V and J genes are TRBV2 and TRBJ2-5; no definite D call. CDR1 SNHLY and CDR2 FYNNEI come from the germline V gene. Deletions cut 4 bases from V and 4 bases from J, with 13 bases between. The CDR3 extends over 14 amino acids.

This clonotype was recorded at least ten times. The chain joins TRBV19 to TRBJ1-1; D remains ambiguous. Trimming took off 10 bases at V and 2 bases at J, with 14 bases between the two ends. The germline CDR1 and CDR2 sequences are LNHDA and SQIVND (reference sequence). The CDR3 is made up of 13 amino acids. CDR3 sequence reads: CATMGRGNTEAFF. CDR3 nucleotide sequence: TGTGCCACCATGGGTCGGGGTAACACTGAAGCTTTCTTT.

The chain uses TRBV20-1 and TRBJ2-1; 9 bases are a match to TRBD1. The V gene end was trimmed by 5 bases and the J gene end by 12 bases; junction bases not matched to a gene: 8. The CDR3 runs 12 residues. CDR1 is DFQATT, CDR2 SNEGSKA, per germline (reference sequence). The CDR3 sequence is CSARDRALGQFF. The CDR3 DNA reads TGCAGTGCTCGGGACAGGGCGTTGGGGCAGTTCTTC.

This clonotype has a count of ten or more. The V call is TRBV10-2, the J call TRBJ2-7, with D perhaps TRBD1 (5 bases). V lost 6 bases to trimming and J lost 0 bases, with 12 bases between them. This CDR3 has 14 residues. Germline assignment: CDR1 WSHSY and CDR2 SAAADI. CDR3 in DNA: TGCGCCAGCAGCGACAGATTGAGCTCCTACGAGCAGTACTTC. This codes for CASSDRLSSYEQYF.

The J gene is TRBJ2-5, the V gene TRBV5-1; 7 bases match TRBD1. Germline V gene lookup returns CDR1 SGHRS and CDR2 YFSETQ. With 3 bases clipped from V and 8 bases from J, the junction kept 4 bases outside the gene matches. CDR3 length equals 12 residues. The CDR3 here is CASSSDRATQYF. In DNA, the CDR3 is TGCGCCAGCAGCTCAGACAGGGCCACCCAGTACTTC.

This clonotype was seen only a few times. The CDR3 here is CATPEQGTDTQYF. The CDR3 DNA follows: TGTGCTACCCCCGAACAGGGCACAGATACGCAGTATTTT. The rearrangement joins TRBV7-2 to TRBJ2-3; TRBD1 might be the D (5 bases). Germline V CDR1 and CDR2: SGHTA, FQGNSA. The CDR3 spans 13 residues.